The rows below give T cell receptor beta chains drawn from one sample of a study of beta chain features in type 1 diabetes. The data were produced by immunoSEQ multiplex PCR, yet TCRdb's version contains in-frame clones alone and is incomplete. The sample yields over 600,000 clones, 9.5% to 15% seen once. Sequencing was performed on naive CD4+ T cells from blood. All receptors derive from a man younger than 45 with type 1 diabetes. Each CDR3 is given with its conserved first and last residue. A D gene is named only where the DNA matches it firmly. Not every row has a clone size; where given, it reads once, few, many or a size class.

d_call,v_call,j_call,clone_size,cdr3_aa,cdr3_nt
.,TRBV7-9,TRBJ1-6,.,CASSLTRASYNSPLHF,TGTGCCAGCAGCTTAACGCGGGCATCCTATAATTCACCCCTCCACTTT
.,TRBV6-5,TRBJ2-3,.,CASSPLSTDTQYF,TGTGCCAGCAGTCCTCTAAGCACAGATACGCAGTATTTT
.,TRBV7-9,TRBJ2-3,.,CASSLSGDNTDTQYF,TGTGCCAGCAGCTTAAGCGGGGACAACACAGATACGCAGTATTTT
.,TRBV28,TRBJ2-7,few,CASTRQSGEQYF,TGTGCCAGCACCAGACAGAGTGGAGAGCAGTACTTC
.,TRBV6-5,TRBJ1-6,few,CASSLFNSPLHF,TGTGCCAGCAGTTTGTTTAATTCACCCCTCCACTTT
.,TRBV4-1,TRBJ2-5,few,CASSQAGGNQETQYF,TGCGCCAGCAGCCAAGCTGGCGGAAACCAAGAGACCCAGTACTTC
.,TRBV5-1,TRBJ2-1,.,CASSLAQGSSYNEQFF,TGCGCCAGCAGCTTGGCCCAGGGGAGCTCCTACAATGAGCAGTTCTTC
.,TRBV7-8,TRBJ1-6,.,CASSFGRDHNSPLHF,TGTGCCAGCAGCTTTGGCCGGGACCATAATTCACCCCTCCACTTT
TRBD2,TRBV7-2,TRBJ2-3,.,CASSPKRGGGTDTQYF,TGTGCCAGCAGCCCAAAGCGGGGGGGCGGCACAGATACGCAGTATTTT
.,TRBV6-6,TRBJ1-5,.,CASTETGGNQPQHF,TGTGCCAGCACCGAAACTGGAGGCAATCAGCCCCAGCATTTT
.,TRBV21-1,TRBJ1-1,few,CASQRGLNTEAFF,TGTGCCAGCCAGAGGGGACTGAACACTGAAGCTTTCTTT
.,TRBV5-6,TRBJ2-3,few,CASSLTDTQYF,TGTGCCAGCAGCTTGACAGATACGCAGTATTTT
TRBD1,TRBV12-5,TRBJ2-7,once,CASGLGPDPPGTGGYEQYF,TGTGCTAGTGGTTTGGGTCCTGATCCCCCCGGGACAGGGGGCTACGAGCAGTACTTC
.,TRBV30,TRBJ1-6,.,CAWRVGGQVSPLHF,TGTGCCTGGAGGGTAGGGGGGCAGGTTTCACCCCTCCACTTT
TRBD2,TRBV7-3,TRBJ2-5,.,CASSPSGEYQETQYF,TGTGCCAGCAGCCCTAGCGGGGAATACCAAGAGACCCAGTACTTC
.,TRBV28,TRBJ2-7,few,CASRLASYEQYF,TGTGCCAGCAGACTCGCATCCTACGAGCAGTACTTC
TRBD1,TRBV28,TRBJ1-2,few,CASSSGQGAYGYTF,TGTGCCAGCAGTTCCGGACAGGGGGCCTATGGCTACACCTTC
TRBD1,TRBV19,TRBJ1-2,few,CASSSRTGDGYTF,TGTGCCAGTAGTTCTAGGACAGGGGATGGCTACACCTTC
.,TRBV6-5,TRBJ2-7,few,CASLPGGYSYEQYF,TGTGCCAGTCTCCCTGGGGGGTACTCCTACGAGCAGTACTTC
.,TRBV25-1,TRBJ2-7,many,CASDGQGSGSEQYF,TGTGCCAGCGATGGGCAGGGCTCGGGGAGTGAGCAGTACTTC
.,TRBV7-2,TRBJ1-6,.,CASSLNTGYNSPLHF,TGTGCCAGCAGCCTCAATACAGGTTACAATTCACCCCTCCACTTT
.,TRBV18,TRBJ2-1,few,CASSPRRDEQFF,TGTGCCAGCTCACCACGGAGGGATGAGCAGTTCTTC
.,TRBV14,TRBJ1-1,few,CASSQDFGTPNTEAFF,TGTGCCAGCAGCCAAGATTTCGGGACACCGAACACTGAAGCTTTCTTT
TRBD1,TRBV6-6,TRBJ2-1,few,CASSNFGTGVFF,TGTGCCAGCAGTAACTTCGGGACAGGGGTGTTCTTC
.,TRBV5-4,TRBJ2-6,few,CASSPDWANVLTF,TGTGCCAGCAGCCCTGACTGGGCCAACGTCCTGACTTTC
.,TRBV5-1,TRBJ1-3,few,CASSLDTGTGNTIYF,TGCGCCAGCAGCTTGGATACGGGGACGGGAAACACCATATATTTT
TRBD2,TRBV18,TRBJ2-2,few,CASSRSGALTGELFF,TGTGCCAGCTCACGGAGCGGGGCCCTCACCGGGGAGCTGTTTTTT
.,TRBV9,TRBJ1-5,few,CASSLEGNGNQPQHF,TGTGCCAGCAGCCTAGAGGGGAACGGCAATCAGCCCCAGCATTTT
TRBD1,TRBV5-1,TRBJ2-5,few,CASSLVGGRETQYF,TGCGCCAGCAGCTTGGTAGGGGGCCGTGAGACCCAGTACTTC
.,TRBV5-1,TRBJ2-3,.,CASSSSRHKADTQYF,TGCGCCAGCAGCTCGTCAAGGCACAAGGCAGATACGCAGTATTTT
.,TRBV5-1,TRBJ1-1,few,CASSLERETEAFF,TGCGCCAGCAGCTTGGAACGGGAAACTGAAGCTTTCTTT
.,TRBV14,TRBJ2-5,.,CASSQGLRETQYF,TGTGCCAGCAGCCAAGGTCTGCGGGAGACCCAGTACTTC
TRBD1,TRBV9,TRBJ1-5,few,CASSAMTGDGQPQHF,TGTGCCAGCAGCGCCATGACAGGGGATGGGCAGCCCCAGCATTTT
.,TRBV4-3,TRBJ1-2,few,CASSQDGAGYYGYTF,TGCGCCAGCAGCCAAGATGGGGCCGGTTACTATGGCTACACCTTC
.,TRBV7-6,TRBJ1-5,.,CASSLDTGSNQPQHF,TGTGCCAGCAGCTTAGATACGGGAAGCAATCAGCCCCAGCATTTT
.,TRBV9,TRBJ2-7,few,CASSPRRTDNYEQYF,TGTGCCAGCAGCCCACGACGGACAGACAACTACGAGCAGTACTTC
.,TRBV7-8,TRBJ1-1,few,CASSFIWAGSEAFF,TGTGCCAGCAGCTTTATTTGGGCAGGGTCTGAAGCTTTCTTT
TRBD1,TRBV7-9,TRBJ2-5,.,CASSFGQGETQYF,TGTGCCAGCAGCTTCGGACAGGGGGAGACCCAGTACTTC
TRBD1,TRBV4-2,TRBJ1-6,.,CASSQVPDRGRPLHF,TGTGCCAGCAGCCAAGTCCCCGACAGGGGACGACCCCTCCACTTT
TRBD1,TRBV18,TRBJ2-7,.,CASSPRTGEDYEQYF,TGTGCCAGCTCACCACGGACAGGGGAAGACTACGAGCAGTACTTC
TRBD1,TRBV7-2,TRBJ1-6,.,CASSLAGQGVLPLHF,TGTGCCAGCAGCTTAGCGGGACAGGGTGTATTACCCCTCCACTTT
.,TRBV7-9,TRBJ1-2,.,CASSFGQNYGYTF,TGTGCCAGCAGCTTCGGGCAAAACTATGGCTACACCTTC